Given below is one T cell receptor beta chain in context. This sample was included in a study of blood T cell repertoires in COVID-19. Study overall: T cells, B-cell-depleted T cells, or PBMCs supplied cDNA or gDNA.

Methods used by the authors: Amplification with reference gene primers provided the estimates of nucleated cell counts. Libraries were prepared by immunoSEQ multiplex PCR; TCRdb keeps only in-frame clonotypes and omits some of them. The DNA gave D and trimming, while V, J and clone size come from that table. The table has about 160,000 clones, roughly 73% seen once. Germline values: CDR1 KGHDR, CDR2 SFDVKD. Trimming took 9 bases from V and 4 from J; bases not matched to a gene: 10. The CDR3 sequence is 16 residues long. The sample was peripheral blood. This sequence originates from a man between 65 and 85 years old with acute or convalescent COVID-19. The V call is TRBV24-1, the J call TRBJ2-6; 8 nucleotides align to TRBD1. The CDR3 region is CATGPQGAAGANVLTF. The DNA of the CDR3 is TGTGCCACCGGGCCCCAGGGGGCGGCCGGGGCCAACGTCCTGACTTTC.